The rows below give T cell receptor beta chains drawn from one sample of a study of shared clonotypes between healthy human individuals. The table came from immunoSEQ multiplex PCR; TCRdb's copy has only in-frame clones and leaves some out. There are around 550,000 clones in the sample; 90% to 95% occur only once, and about 0.11% lies in the top ten. Sample: naive CD8+ T cells sorted from blood. These receptors were taken from a woman aged 25 to 39 in good health. Both conserved end residues are part of each CDR3. The D gene is left open where the match is weak. Some rows have no size entry. The others give once, few or many, or a class for an expanded clone.

TRBJ2-1 TRBV9 . 15 . TGTGCCAGCAGCGGGGACTTGAGCTCCTACAATGAGCAGTTCTTC CASSGDLSSYNEQFF
TRBJ2-7 TRBV11-2 . 13 . TGTGCCAGCAGCTTAGCGGACGGCTACGAGCAGTACTTC CASSLADGYEQYF
TRBJ2-7 TRBV28 . 13 TRBD1 TGTGCCAGCAGGGATCCACAGGGGTCCGAGCAGTACTTC CASRDPQGSEQYF
TRBJ2-7 TRBV7-6 . 15 . TGTGCCAGCAGCTTAGGGGAGACCTCCACTCGGGAGCAGTACTTC CASSLGETSTREQYF
TRBJ1-4 TRBV27 . 18 TRBD1 TGTGCCAGCAGTTTATCGGCTCGGCAGGGGGTCCTGGGGGGTAAACTGTTTTTT CASSLSARQGVLGGKLFF
TRBJ2-6 TRBV19 . 15 . TGTGCCAGTAGTATCCGACACTCTGGGGCCAACGTCCTGACTTTC CASSIRHSGANVLTF
TRBJ2-2 TRBV5-4 . 14 . TGTGCCAGCAGCTTTAGCACCGCCGCGGGGGAGCTGTTTTTT CASSFSTAAGELFF
TRBJ2-7 TRBV19 few 13 . TGTGCCAGTAGTATTGGGGACTCCTACGAGCAGTACTTC CASSIGDSYEQYF
TRBJ2-7 TRBV13 . 14 . TGTGCCAGCAGCTCAGGGGACACATTGTACGAGCAGTACTTC CASSSGDTLYEQYF
TRBJ2-1 TRBV7-9 . 18 TRBD2 TGTGCCAGCCGGGGACTAGCGGGAGGACCACATAGTTCCAGCGAGCAGTTCTTC CASRGLAGGPHSSSEQFF
TRBJ2-3 TRBV7-9 . 16 . TGTGCCAGCAGCTTAGCAGGGCAGCGGGGCACAGATACGCAGTATTTT CASSLAGQRGTDTQYF